This T cell receptor (beta chain) emerged from a study of blood T cells in healthy people across ages. Findings and caveats of the study: CMV infection status of these donors was not known.

A second PCR of roughly 7 to 11 cycles used a sample-barcoded 5' primer and a J-beta primer mix. Each sample provided no less than 2.5 million CDR3-containing paired-end reads. MiXCR, applied by TCRdb to the 5' RACE reads, yields one record per CDR3 protein. Among about 900,000 distinct CDR3 sequences, approximately 59% were seen once, and the ten largest hold about 27%. The germline V and J ends were trimmed by 2 bases and 3 bases, with 13 bases remaining between them. The CDR3 contains 14 residues. In germline, CDR1 is DFQATT, CDR2 SNEGSKA (reference sequence). This clonotype occurred once. What it binds is unknown.

This sequence was found in a man aged 25-45 years in good health. The material sequenced was blood. The V and J genes are TRBV20-1 and TRBJ2-5, with TRBD1 as a possible D gene (6 bases). The CDR3 DNA follows: TGCAGTGCTAGACCTCAATCAGGGGAAGAGACCCAGTACTTC. Its protein is CSARPQSGEETQYF.